This T cell receptor beta chain stems from a study of patients and donors after allogeneic stem cell transplantation. The CDR3 sequence is 14 residues long. Germline V gives CDR1 SQVTM, CDR2 ANQGSEA. Trimming cost V 8 bases and J 2 bases, with 16 bases left between them. This clonotype showed up just a few times. In TCRdb, the RT-PCR reads were re-called with MiXCR into one record per CDR3 protein. Here the sample spans about 160,000 distinct CDR3 sequences, about 24% being singletons. The V call is TRBV29-1, the J call TRBJ2-1; the D gene is possibly TRBD1 (6 bases). The sample was blood, either unsorted or a sorted T cell fraction (not recorded which). The source is a human donor who was either an allogeneic HSCT recipient or a stem cell or donor lymphocyte infusion donor (not recorded which). It is not recorded whose cells these are; they may come from a transplant donor. The CDR3 reads CSPIGQRTYNEQFF. DNA for the CDR3: TGCAGCCCTATTGGACAGCGAACCTACAATGAGCAGTTCTTC.